This TCR beta chain was identified during a study of control samples from healthy donors and cancer patients. Germline CDR1 and CDR2: MNHEY and SVGAGI. V lost 0 bases to trimming and J lost 11 bases, with 16 bases between them. The CDR3 contains 14 residues. The table came from immunoSEQ multiplex PCR; TCRdb's copy has only in-frame clones and leaves some out. The sample includes approximately 140,000 clones, over 85% of them seen just once. The clonotype comes from a man between 18 and 29 years old in good health. Sequencing was performed on blood. The chain combines TRBV6-5 with TRBJ1-1; the D is unclear. The CDR3 nucleotides are TGTGCCAGCAGTTACTCGAATGTGGAAGGCAGGGCTTTCTTT. Its translation: CASSYSNVEGRAFF.